The clone carrying this T cell receptor beta chain turned up a few times. Since the CDR3 does not end with the conserved phenylalanine or tryptophan, this likely comes from a read error. No DNA is shown, since the ends of the CDR3 on it are uncertain; the CDR3 is the one TCRdb lists. The data originate from a study of CD8+CD57+ T cells in acquired aplastic anemia. The study profiled TCR beta VDJ and CDR3 using genomic DNA as template. Each CDR3 protein gets one entry after TCRdb re-called the reads with MiXCR. The sample consists of 260,000 or so distinct CDR3 sequences, 65% to 90% of them appearing once. The CDR3 adds up to 10 amino acids, both ends counted. CDR1 is MNHEY, CDR2 SMNVEV, per germline (reference sequence). Patients selected for sequencing had displayed CD8+CD57+ cell expansion by flow cytometry.

Sample: sorted CD4+, CD8+, or CD8+CD57+ T cells (not recorded which) from PBMCs. The TCR sequence derives from a human donor with aplastic anemia. This chain connects TRBV27 to TRBJ2-1; the table assigns TRBD1, which was not confirmed against the DNA. Here the CDR3 reads CASSLVTGSY.